This T cell receptor (beta chain) was recovered during a study of shared clonotypes between healthy human individuals. Study findings and constraints: Sequencing of the sorted subsets was shown by rarefaction to be incomplete despite large depth.

Naive CD8 cells, CD45RO-negative and positively selected for CCR7, excluded terminally differentiated effector memory CD45RA+ cells. Researchers ran the assay at a deep level. Evenly divided among several immunoSEQ plates was the genomic DNA of each subset. Sequencing was performed with immunoSEQ multiplex PCR; in TCRdb, only in-frame clones are kept and a portion is missing. The sample yields roughly 2,000,000 clones, less than 95% seen once. Remarks on this clone: What it binds is unknown.

Sequenced sample: naive CD8+ T cells sorted from blood. This sequence originates from a man younger than 35 in good health.

In nucleotides, the CDR3 is TGCGCCAGCAGCCAATTTCTAGCGGGGGCCTACAATGAGCAGTTCTTC. Residues: CASSQFLAGAYNEQFF. J is TRBJ2-1 and V is TRBV4-1, with TRBD2 identical over 10 bases. Germline V CDR1 and CDR2: MGHRA, YSYEKL. The CDR3 runs 16 residues. V gave up 2 bases and J gave up 2 bases; unmatched junction bases: 3.